These T cell receptor beta chains were read from a single sample in a study of blood T cell repertoires in COVID-19. This table comes from immunoSEQ multiplex PCR, and its TCRdb copy is limited to in-frame clones, with some not included. The sample gives tens of thousands of clones, approximately 88% of which show up once; 3% to 3.5% is in the top ten. Sequenced material: peripheral blood. Receptor source: a middle-aged man with active COVID-19. Each CDR3 is given with its conserved first and last residue. Fields, in order: J gene, clone size, D gene, V gene, CDR3 protein, CDR3 DNA. A D gene is named only where the DNA matches it firmly. Clone size is stated in some rows and not others, as once, few, many or a class when expanded.

TRBJ2-1,NA,TRBD2,TRBV12-3/TRBV12-4,CASSVAGRGFF,TGTGCCAGCAGCGTAGCGGGCAGAGGGTTCTTC
TRBJ1-2,NA,TRBD1,TRBV19,CASSSYQTGGSGYTF,TGTGCCAGTAGCTCCTACCAGACAGGGGGCTCTGGCTACACCTTC
TRBJ2-2,NA,NA,TRBV6-4,CASSDLGDTGELFF,TGTGCCAGCAGTGACTTAGGGGACACCGGGGAGCTGTTTTTT
TRBJ1-1,NA,NA,TRBV4-2,CASSQDGGAEAFF,TGTGCCAGCAGCCAAGACGGAGGGGCTGAAGCTTTCTTT
TRBJ2-7,NA,NA,TRBV9,CASSVEAGASFYEQYF,TGTGCCAGCAGCGTAGAGGCGGGGGCCTCCTTTTACGAGCAGTACTTC
TRBJ1-1,NA,TRBD1,TRBV19,CASSGGQGATEAFF,TGTGCCAGTAGTGGGGGACAGGGGGCCACTGAAGCTTTCTTT
TRBJ2-7,NA,TRBD2,TRBV19,CASSMGLASYEQYF,TGTGCCAGTAGTATGGGACTAGCCTCCTACGAGCAGTACTTC
TRBJ1-6,NA,NA,TRBV27,CASSLWLYNSPLHF,TGTGCCAGCAGTTTGTGGCTGTATAATTCACCCCTCCACTTT
TRBJ2-1,NA,TRBD2,TRBV19,CASSIHLTSGYNEQFF,TGTGCCAGTAGTATTCACTTGACTAGCGGGTACAATGAGCAGTTCTTC
TRBJ2-6,NA,NA,TRBV27,CASRELDTSGANVLTF,TGTGCCAGCCGTGAACTTGACACGTCTGGGGCCAACGTCCTGACTTTC
TRBJ1-1,NA,TRBD1,TRBV18,CASSPNTGGTEAFF,TGTGCCAGCTCACCTAATACAGGGGGCACTGAAGCTTTCTTT
TRBJ2-4,few,NA,TRBV6-6,CASRRPGNIQYF,TGTGCCAGCAGGCGACCGGGAAACATTCAGTACTTC
TRBJ1-2,once,NA,TRBV11-2,CASSLNRINNYGYTF,TGTGCCAGCAGCCTCAACAGGATCAATAACTATGGCTACACCTTC
TRBJ2-1,once,TRBD2,TRBV6-2/TRBV6-3,CASSQPGLAVDEQFF,TGTGCCAGCAGTCAACCGGGACTAGCTGTGGATGAGCAGTTCTTC
TRBJ2-6,NA,NA,TRBV13,CASSPTEDSGANVLTF,TGTGCCAGCAGCCCGACCGAGGACTCTGGGGCCAACGTCCTGACTTTC
TRBJ1-1,NA,TRBD1,TRBV15,CATSRPMTGVLMNTEAFF,TGTGCCACCAGCAGACCGATGACAGGGGTGCTCATGAACACTGAAGCTTTCTTT
TRBJ1-2,NA,TRBD1,TRBV10-3,CAISGQGTYGYTF,TGTGCCATCAGCGGACAGGGGACCTATGGCTACACCTTC
TRBJ1-1,NA,NA,TRBV7-4,CASSSDIRAFF,TGTGCCAGCAGCTCGGACATCCGAGCTTTCTTT
TRBJ1-2,NA,NA,TRBV9,CASSVAEGYGYTF,TGTGCCAGCAGCGTAGCTGAGGGCTATGGCTACACCTTC
TRBJ2-6,NA,NA,TRBV6-5,CASSYGGPGANVLTF,TGTGCCAGCAGTTACGGTGGGCCTGGGGCCAACGTCCTGACTTTC
TRBJ1-2,NA,NA,TRBV29-1,CSVNGYTF,TGCAGCGTCAATGGCTACACCTTC
TRBJ2-7,NA,NA,TRBV7-2,CASSLQAGLEQYF,TGTGCCAGCAGCTTACAGGCGGGCTTGGAGCAGTACTTC
TRBJ2-7,NA,TRBD2,TRBV13,CASRSTPGLAGNEQYF,TGTGCCAGCAGGTCCACGCCGGGACTAGCGGGAAACGAGCAGTACTTC
TRBJ1-1,NA,NA,TRBV6-1,CASSEAQGITEAFF,TGTGCCAGCAGTGAAGCGCAGGGGATCACTGAAGCTTTCTTT
TRBJ2-5,NA,TRBD2,TRBV5-4,CASRGPWEAGAQETQYF,TGTGCCAGCAGGGGTCCATGGGAAGCGGGAGCCCAAGAGACCCAGTACTTC
TRBJ2-1,NA,NA,TRBV9,CASSVGRLNEQFF,TGTGCCAGCAGCGTAGGCAGGCTCAATGAGCAGTTCTTC
TRBJ1-2,NA,NA,TRBV20-1,CSASGRQANYGYTF,TGCAGTGCTAGTGGCAGGCAAGCTAACTATGGCTACACCTTC
TRBJ2-5,NA,NA,TRBV12-3/TRBV12-4,CASSRRQAVTQYF,TGTGCCAGCAGTCGTAGACAAGCCGTGACCCAGTACTTC
TRBJ1-4,NA,NA,TRBV6-2/TRBV6-3,CASSWGGAATNEKLFF,TGTGCCAGCAGTTGGGGCGGGGCTGCAACTAATGAAAAACTGTTTTTT
TRBJ1-5,NA,TRBD1,TRBV30,CAWSVRDRVSNQPQHF,TGTGCCTGGAGTGTCCGGGACAGGGTCAGCAATCAGCCCCAGCATTTT
TRBJ1-6,once,TRBD1,TRBV5-1,CASSWGQGGRTNSPLHF,TGCGCCAGCAGCTGGGGACAGGGGGGTCGGACGAATTCACCCCTCCACTTT
TRBJ2-5,NA,TRBD2,TRBV6-2/TRBV6-3,CASSYPGRQETQYF,TGTGCCAGCAGTTATCCCGGGAGGCAGGAGACCCAGTACTTC
TRBJ2-6,NA,NA,TRBV7-9,CASIRPGSGANVLTF,TGTGCCAGCATTCGGCCGGGGTCTGGGGCCAACGTCCTGACTTTC
TRBJ2-5,NA,NA,TRBV18,CASSPRALAGETQYF,TGTGCCAGCTCACCACGCGCACTAGCAGGGGAGACCCAGTACTTC
TRBJ1-4,NA,TRBD1,TRBV9,CASSGGPGSGGPTNEKLFF,TGTGCCAGCAGCGGGGGACCGGGGTCAGGGGGCCCAACTAATGAAAAACTGTTTTTT
TRBJ2-2,NA,TRBD1,TRBV5-8,CASSLQGSGELFF,TGTGCCAGCAGCTTACAGGGGAGCGGGGAGCTGTTTTTT
TRBJ1-1,NA,NA,TRBV18,CASSPPAGRTEAFF,TGTGCCAGCTCACCACCGGCGGGTCGCACTGAAGCTTTCTTT
TRBJ1-1,NA,NA,TRBV12-3/TRBV12-4,CASSLRGNTEAFF,TGTGCCAGCAGCCTCCGAGGGAACACTGAAGCTTTCTTT
TRBJ1-2,NA,TRBD1,TRBV29-1,CSVVGGGGYTF,TGCAGCGTTGTAGGGGGCGGCGGCTACACCTTC
TRBJ1-1,NA,TRBD1,TRBV10-3,CAIRATGGGLDTEAFF,TGTGCCATCAGGGCGACAGGGGGCGGCTTGGACACTGAAGCTTTCTTT
TRBJ1-2,NA,NA,TRBV6-2/TRBV6-3,CASSSDRRNYGYTF,TGTGCCAGCAGCTCCGACAGGAGGAACTATGGCTACACCTTC
TRBJ1-2,NA,TRBD1,TRBV5-6,CASSPGQSYGYTF,TGTGCCAGCAGCCCGGGACAGAGCTATGGCTACACCTTC
TRBJ1-1,once,NA,TRBV6-5,CASRLGGTFDGEAFF,TGTGCCAGCCGCTTGGGGGGGACTTTTGACGGTGAAGCTTTCTTT
TRBJ1-1,NA,NA,TRBV6-2/TRBV6-3,CASSYQSNTEAFF,TGTGCCAGCAGTTACCAGTCGAACACTGAAGCTTTCTTT
TRBJ2-1,NA,NA,TRBV9,CASSVNNEQFF,TGTGCCAGCAGCGTCAACAATGAGCAGTTCTTC